The clone carrying this T cell receptor (beta chain) was picked up one time. Antigen unknown. Other DNA sequences of this sample code for an identical CDR3. This sample was included in a study of PD-1 blockade in classical Hodgkin lymphoma. Germline V CDR1 and CDR2: SGDLS, YYNGEE. J lost 3 bases, V lost 0 bases, and 3 bases had no gene match. This CDR3 is built from 15 residues. Study-wide findings and caveats: Complete responders' diversity at baseline resembled that of newly diagnosed patients. Prior therapy or disease activity may underlie the repertoire differences, whose causes remain undefined. Significantly greater TCR diversity emerged by C4D1 in CD4+ cells but not CD8+ cells.

Repertoires were generated with immunoSEQ multiplex PCR, while TCRdb's copy carries only in-frame clones and drops some. The sample lists more than 9,500 clones, about 85% occurring once. As to time point: cycle 4 day 1 (C4D1), after about 6 weeks of nivolumab. With no exception, relapse followed autologous stem cell transplantation in all patients, and brentuximab vedotin exposure varied. Researchers pulled CD8+ T cells out of thawed PBMCs using magnetic negative selection. Patients in the cohort were put on intravenous nivolumab, 3 mg/kg every 2 weeks. The chain uses TRBV9 and TRBJ2-1; 7 nucleotides agree with TRBD2. The specimen comprised CD8+ T cells from blood, sampled before the fourth cycle of nivolumab. This clonotype was obtained from a human donor with classical Hodgkin lymphoma. The donor label of this sample is uncertain. In DNA form, the CDR3 reads TGTGCCAGCAGCGTAGCAGGCGGGAGCTACAATGAGCAGTTCTTC. The encoded protein is CASSVAGGSYNEQFF.